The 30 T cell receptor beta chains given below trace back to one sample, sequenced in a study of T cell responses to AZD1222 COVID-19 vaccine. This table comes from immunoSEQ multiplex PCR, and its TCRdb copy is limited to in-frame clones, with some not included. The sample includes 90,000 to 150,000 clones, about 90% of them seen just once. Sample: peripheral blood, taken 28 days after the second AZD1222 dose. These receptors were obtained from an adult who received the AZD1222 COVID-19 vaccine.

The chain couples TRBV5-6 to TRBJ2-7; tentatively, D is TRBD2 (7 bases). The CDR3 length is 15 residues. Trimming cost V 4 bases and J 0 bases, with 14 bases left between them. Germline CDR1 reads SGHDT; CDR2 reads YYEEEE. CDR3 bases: TGTGCCAGCAGCCCGGGGGGCAGGGTCTCCTACGAGCAGTACTTC. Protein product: CASSPGGRVSYEQYF.

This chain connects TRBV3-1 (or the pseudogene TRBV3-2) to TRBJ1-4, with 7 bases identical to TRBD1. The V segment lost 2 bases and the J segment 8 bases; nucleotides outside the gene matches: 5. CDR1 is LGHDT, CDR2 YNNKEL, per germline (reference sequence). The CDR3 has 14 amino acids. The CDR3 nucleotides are TGTGCCAGCAGCCAACGACAGGGTCACGAAAAACTGTTTTTT. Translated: CASSQRQGHEKLFF.

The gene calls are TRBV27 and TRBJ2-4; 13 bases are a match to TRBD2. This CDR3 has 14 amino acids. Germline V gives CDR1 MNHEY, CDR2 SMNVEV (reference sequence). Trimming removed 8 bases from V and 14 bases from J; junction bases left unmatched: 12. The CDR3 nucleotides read TGTGCCAGCCAGAGCGGACTAGCGGGAGCCAATGAGTACTTC. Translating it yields CASQSGLAGANEYF.

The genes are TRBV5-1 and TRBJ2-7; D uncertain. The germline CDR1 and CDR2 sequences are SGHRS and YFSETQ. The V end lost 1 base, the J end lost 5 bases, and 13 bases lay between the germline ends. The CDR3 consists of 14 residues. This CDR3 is CASSLPPPRNEQYF. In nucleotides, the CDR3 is TGCGCCAGCAGCTTGCCGCCCCCTAGAAACGAGCAGTACTTC.

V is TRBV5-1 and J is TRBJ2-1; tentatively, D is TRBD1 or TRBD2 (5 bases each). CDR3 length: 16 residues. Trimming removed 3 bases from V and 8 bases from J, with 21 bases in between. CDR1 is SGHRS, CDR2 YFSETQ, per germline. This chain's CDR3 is CASSYLSGTRMDEQFF. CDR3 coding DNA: TGCGCCAGCAGCTACCTGTCCGGGACGCGTATGGATGAGCAGTTCTTC.

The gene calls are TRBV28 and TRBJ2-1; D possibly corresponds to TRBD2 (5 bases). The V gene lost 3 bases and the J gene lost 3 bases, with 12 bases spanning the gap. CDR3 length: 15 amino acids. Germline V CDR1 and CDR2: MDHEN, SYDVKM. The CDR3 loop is CASSFGETYYNEQFF. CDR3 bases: TGTGCCAGCAGTTTCGGGGAGACTTACTACAATGAGCAGTTCTTC.

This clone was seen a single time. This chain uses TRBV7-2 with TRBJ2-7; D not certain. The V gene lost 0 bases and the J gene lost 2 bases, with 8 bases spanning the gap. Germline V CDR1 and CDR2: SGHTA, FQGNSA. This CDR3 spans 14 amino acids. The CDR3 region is CASSLAMAAYEQYF. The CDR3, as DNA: TGTGCCAGCAGCTTAGCGATGGCAGCCTACGAGCAGTACTTC.

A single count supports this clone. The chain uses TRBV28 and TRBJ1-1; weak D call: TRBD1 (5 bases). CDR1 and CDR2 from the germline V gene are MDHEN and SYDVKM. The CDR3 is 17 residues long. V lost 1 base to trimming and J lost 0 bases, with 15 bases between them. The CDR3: CASSLFGRVQMNTEAFF. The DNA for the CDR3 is TGTGCCAGCAGTTTATTCGGCAGGGTTCAAATGAACACTGAAGCTTTCTTT. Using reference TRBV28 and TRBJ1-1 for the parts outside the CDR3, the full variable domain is DVKVTQSSRYLVKRTGEKVFLECVQDMDHENMFWYRQDPGLGLRLIYFSYDVKMKEKGDIPEGYSVSREKKERFSLILESASTNQTSMYLCASSLFGRVQMNTEAFFGQGTRLTVV.

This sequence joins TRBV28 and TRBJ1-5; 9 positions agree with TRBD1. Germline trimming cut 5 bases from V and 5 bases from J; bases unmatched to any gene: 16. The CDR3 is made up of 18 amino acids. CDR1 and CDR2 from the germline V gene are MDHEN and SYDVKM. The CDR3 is CASSLAFSKTGGYQPQHF. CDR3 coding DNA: TGTGCCAGCAGTCTAGCTTTCTCCAAGACAGGGGGTTATCAGCCCCAGCATTTT.

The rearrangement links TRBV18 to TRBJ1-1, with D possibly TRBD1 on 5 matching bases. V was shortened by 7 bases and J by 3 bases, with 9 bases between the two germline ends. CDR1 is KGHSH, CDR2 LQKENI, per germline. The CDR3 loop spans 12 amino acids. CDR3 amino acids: CASYLRDTEAFF. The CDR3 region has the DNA TGTGCCAGCTACCTCAGGGACACTGAAGCTTTCTTT.

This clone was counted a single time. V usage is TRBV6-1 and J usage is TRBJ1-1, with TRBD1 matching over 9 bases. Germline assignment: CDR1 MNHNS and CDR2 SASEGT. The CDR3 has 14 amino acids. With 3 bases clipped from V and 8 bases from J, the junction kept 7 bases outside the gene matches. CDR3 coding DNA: TGTGCCAGCAGTGAGCGGACAGGGGTGACCGAAGCTTTCTTT. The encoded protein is CASSERTGVTEAFF.

CDR3 in amino acids: CASSPFSSIQETQYF. CDR3 coding DNA: TGTGCCAGCAGTCCGTTCAGTTCGATTCAAGAGACCCAGTACTTC. The chain combines TRBV2 with TRBJ2-5; D ambiguous. The CDR3 consists of 15 residues. Germline values: CDR1 SNHLY, CDR2 FYNNEI. V was cut by 5 bases and J by 2 bases, with 15 bases left in between.

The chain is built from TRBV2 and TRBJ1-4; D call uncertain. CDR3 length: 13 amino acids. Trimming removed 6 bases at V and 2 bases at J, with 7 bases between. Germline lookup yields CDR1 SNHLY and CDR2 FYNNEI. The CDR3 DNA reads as TGTGCCAGCAGACGGGTCACTAATGAAAAACTGTTTTTT. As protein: CASRRVTNEKLFF.

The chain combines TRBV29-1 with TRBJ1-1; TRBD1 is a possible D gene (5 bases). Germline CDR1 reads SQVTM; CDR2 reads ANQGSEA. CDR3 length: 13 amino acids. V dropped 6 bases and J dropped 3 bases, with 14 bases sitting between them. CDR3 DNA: TGCAGCGTCGAACGACGGGGGGACACTGAAGCTTTCTTT. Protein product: CSVERRGDTEAFF.

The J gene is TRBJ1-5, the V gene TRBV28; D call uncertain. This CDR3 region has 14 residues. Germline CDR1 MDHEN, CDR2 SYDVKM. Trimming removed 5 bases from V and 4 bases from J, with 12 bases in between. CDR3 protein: CASSRSLGNQPQHF. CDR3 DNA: TGTGCCAGCAGTCGATCTTTAGGAAATCAGCCCCAGCATTTT.

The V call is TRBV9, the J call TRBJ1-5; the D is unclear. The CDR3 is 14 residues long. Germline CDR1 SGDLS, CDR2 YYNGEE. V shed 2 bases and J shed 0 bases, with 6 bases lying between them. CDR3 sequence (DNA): TGTGCCAGCAGCGTTGGACTTAGCAATCAGCCCCAGCATTTT. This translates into CASSVGLSNQPQHF.

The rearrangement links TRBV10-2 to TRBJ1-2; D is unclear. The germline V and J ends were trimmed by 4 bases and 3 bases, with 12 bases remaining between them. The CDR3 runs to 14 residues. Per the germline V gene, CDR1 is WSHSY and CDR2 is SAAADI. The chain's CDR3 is CASSGSGSHYGYTF. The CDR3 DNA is TGCGCCAGCAGTGGAAGCGGGAGTCACTATGGCTACACCTTC.

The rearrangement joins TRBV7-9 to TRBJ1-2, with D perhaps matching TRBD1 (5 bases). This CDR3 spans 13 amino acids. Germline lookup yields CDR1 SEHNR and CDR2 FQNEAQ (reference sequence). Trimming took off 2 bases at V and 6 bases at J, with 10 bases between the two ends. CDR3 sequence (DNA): TGTGCCAGCAGCTTACAGGGCTTGGATGGCTACACCTTC. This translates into CASSLQGLDGYTF.

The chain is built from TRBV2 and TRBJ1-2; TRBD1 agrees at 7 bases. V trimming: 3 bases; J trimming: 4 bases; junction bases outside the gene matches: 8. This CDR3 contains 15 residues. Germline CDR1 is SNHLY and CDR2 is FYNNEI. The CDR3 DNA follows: TGTGCCAGCAGTGAGGTGGAGGGGGCAGGCTATGGCTACACCTTC. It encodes CASSEVEGAGYGYTF.

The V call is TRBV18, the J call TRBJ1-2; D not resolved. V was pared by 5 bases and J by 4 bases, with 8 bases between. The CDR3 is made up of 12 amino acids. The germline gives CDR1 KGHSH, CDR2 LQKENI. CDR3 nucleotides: TGTGCCAGCTCAGACGACGGCTATGGCTACACCTTC. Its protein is CASSDDGYGYTF.

As DNA, the CDR3 is TGCAGTGCTAGAGATAAGGAGACCCAGTACTTC. Its protein is CSARDKETQYF. The chain has TRBV20-1 and TRBJ2-5; D is uncertain. The CDR3 is made up of 11 amino acids. CDR1 is DFQATT, CDR2 SNEGSKA, per germline (reference sequence). V was clipped by 0 bases and J by 5 bases, with 4 bases between them.

CDR3 amino acids: CASSLGWGYTF. CDR3 DNA: TGTGCCAGCAGCTTAGGGTGGGGCTACACCTTC. This chain joins TRBV7-2 and TRBJ1-2; D unclear. The CDR3 loop spans 11 amino acids. Per the germline V gene, CDR1 is SGHTA and CDR2 is FQGNSA. V shed 1 base and J shed 8 bases, with 5 bases lying between them.

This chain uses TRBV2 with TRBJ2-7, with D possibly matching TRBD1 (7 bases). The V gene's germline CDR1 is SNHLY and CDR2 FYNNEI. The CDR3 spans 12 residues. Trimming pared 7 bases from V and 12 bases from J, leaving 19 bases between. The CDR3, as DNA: TGTGCCAGCAACGGAGGGGGCAGCGCCCCGTACTTC. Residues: CASNGGGSAPYF.

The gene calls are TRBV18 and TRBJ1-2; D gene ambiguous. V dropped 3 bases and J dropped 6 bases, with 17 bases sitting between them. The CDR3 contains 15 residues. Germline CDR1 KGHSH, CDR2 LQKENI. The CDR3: CASSPPSEAIHGYTF. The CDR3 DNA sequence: TGTGCCAGCTCACCCCCCTCTGAGGCCATTCATGGCTACACCTTC. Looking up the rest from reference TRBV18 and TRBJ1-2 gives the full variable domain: NAGVMQNPRHLVRRRGQEARLRCSPMKGHSHVYWYRQLPEEGLKFMVYLQKENIIDESGMPKERFSAEFPKEGPSILRIQQVVRGDSAAYFCASSPPSEAIHGYTFGSGTRLTVV.

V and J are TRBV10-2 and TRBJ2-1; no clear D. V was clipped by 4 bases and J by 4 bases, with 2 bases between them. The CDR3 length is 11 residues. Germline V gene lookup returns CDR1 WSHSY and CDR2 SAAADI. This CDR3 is CASSAYNEQFF. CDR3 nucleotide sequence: TGCGCCAGCAGTGCGTACAATGAGCAGTTCTTC.

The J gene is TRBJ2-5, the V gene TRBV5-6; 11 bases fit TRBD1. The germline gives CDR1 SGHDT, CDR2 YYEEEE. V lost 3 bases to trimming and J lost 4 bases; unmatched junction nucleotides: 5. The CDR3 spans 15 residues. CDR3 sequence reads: CASSSGTGGGETQYF. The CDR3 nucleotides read TGTGCCAGCAGCTCCGGGACAGGGGGTGGAGAGACCCAGTACTTC.

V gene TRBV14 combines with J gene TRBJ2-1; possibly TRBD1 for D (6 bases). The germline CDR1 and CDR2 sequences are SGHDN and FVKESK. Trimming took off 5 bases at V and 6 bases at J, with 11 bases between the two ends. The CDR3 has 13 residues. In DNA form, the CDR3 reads TGTGCCAGCAGCTCCACAGGGTTCAATGAGCAGTTCTTC. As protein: CASSSTGFNEQFF.

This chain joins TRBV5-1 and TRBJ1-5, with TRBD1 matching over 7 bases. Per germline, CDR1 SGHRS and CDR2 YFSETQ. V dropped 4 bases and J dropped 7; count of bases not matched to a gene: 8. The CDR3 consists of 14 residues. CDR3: CASSPRQGGQPQHF. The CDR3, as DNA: TGCGCCAGCAGCCCCAGACAGGGCGGACAGCCCCAGCATTTT.

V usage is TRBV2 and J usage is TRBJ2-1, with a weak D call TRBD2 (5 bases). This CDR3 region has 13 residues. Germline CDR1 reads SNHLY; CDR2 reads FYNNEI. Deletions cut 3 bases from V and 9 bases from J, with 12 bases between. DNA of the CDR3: TGTGCCAGCAGTGATACAGTCCGGGGTGAGCAGTTCTTC. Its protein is CASSDTVRGEQFF.

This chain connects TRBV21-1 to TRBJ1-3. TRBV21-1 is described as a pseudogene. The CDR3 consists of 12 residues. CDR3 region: CASKEGSNTIYF. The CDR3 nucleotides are TGTGCCAGCAAGGAAGGGTCGAACACCATATATTTT.